Below are 20 T cell receptor beta chains sequenced from a single sample in a study of shared clonotypes between healthy human individuals. The assay was immunoSEQ multiplex PCR, and TCRdb's table has in-frame clones only and misses some. The sample lists some 790,000 clones; 72% were seen once. Sequencing was performed on memory CD4+ T cells sorted from blood. Subset reported: CD45RA-negative fraction. These receptors were taken from a woman in her 30s in good health.

This clone appeared a few times. The rearrangement links TRBV5-4 to TRBJ2-7, with TRBD2 identical over 14 bases. The V gene's germline CDR1 is SGHNT and CDR2 YYREEE (reference sequence). This CDR3 has 17 residues. The trim removed 4 bases at V and 3 bases at J, leaving 9 bases unmatched. The CDR3: CASSGGTSGSIRYEQYF. The CDR3 DNA follows: TGTGCCAGCAGCGGTGGGACTAGCGGGAGTATTCGCTACGAGCAGTACTTC. Looking up the rest from reference TRBV5-4 and TRBJ2-7 gives the full variable domain: ETGVTQSPTHLIKTRGQQVTLRCSSQSGHNTVSWYQQALGQGPQFIFQYYREEENGRGNFPPRFSGLQFPNYSSELNVNALELDDSALYLCASSGGTSGSIRYEQYFGPGTRLTVT.

The J gene is TRBJ2-7, the V gene TRBV16; no clear D gene. Germline CDR1 KGHSY, CDR2 FQNENV. This CDR3 is built from 12 residues. V was trimmed by 1 base and J by 0 bases, leaving 1 base between them. The CDR3 DNA reads TGTGCCAGCAGCCAATACTCCTACGAGCAGTACTTC. Translated: CASSQYSYEQYF.

This clone appeared a few times. The genes are TRBV6-4 and TRBJ2-6; tentative D call: TRBD2 (6 bases). Germline V gene lookup returns CDR1 MRHNA and CDR2 SNTAGT. The CDR3 extends over 16 amino acids. V was clipped by 4 bases and J by 0 bases, with 10 bases between them. This CDR3 reads CASSGIGSSGANVLTF. The CDR3 nucleotides read TGTGCCAGCAGTGGGATCGGGAGCTCTGGGGCCAACGTCCTGACTTTC.

The chain is built from TRBV10-1 and TRBJ2-3; the D gene could be TRBD1 or TRBD2 (5 bases each). Germline loops: CDR1 WNHNN, CDR2 SYGVQD (reference sequence). CDR3 size: 13 residues. Trimming pared 10 bases from V and 4 bases from J, leaving 15 bases between. The CDR3 region has the DNA TGCGCCACTAATAGGGGACCAGCAGATACGCAGTATTTT. Protein sequence: CATNRGPADTQYF.

The rearrangement uses TRBV12-2 and TRBJ2-6. TRBV12-2 is classified as a pseudogene. The CDR3 has 21 amino acids. DNA for the CDR3: TGTGCAAGTCGCTTATCGCCCCTCGGTAAAGAGACCAACTCTGGGGCCAACGTCCTGACTTTC. Translated, it gives CASRLSPLGKETNSGANVLTF.

The CDR3 sequence is CASRLWSTDTQYF. DNA for the CDR3: TGTGCAAGTCGCTTGTGGAGCACAGATACGCAGTATTTT. J is TRBJ2-3 and V is TRBV12-2. TRBV12-2 is a known pseudogene. The CDR3 runs 13 residues.

This rearrangement joins TRBV5-1 to TRBJ1-1, with unresolved D. In germline, CDR1 is SGHRS, CDR2 YFSETQ. Deletions cut 0 bases from V and 11 bases from J, with 11 bases between. This CDR3 spans 12 amino acids. CDR3 in DNA: TGCGCCAGCAGCTTGGACGGACGAAGGGCTTTCTTT. Translating gives CASSLDGRRAFF.

This clone was recorded only once. The rearrangement joins TRBV6-5 to TRBJ1-4, with D hard to call. The CDR3 is made up of 16 amino acids. V was cut by 2 bases and J by 0 bases, with 10 bases left in between. CDR1 and CDR2 (germline): MNHEY, SVGAGI. CDR3 residues: CASSYVLGATNEKLFF. The CDR3 DNA reads as TGTGCCAGCAGTTACGTGTTGGGTGCAACTAATGAAAAACTGTTTTTT.

This chain joins TRBV29-1 and TRBJ2-7; 7 bases match TRBD2. Germline lookup yields CDR1 SQVTM and CDR2 ANQGSEA. CDR3 length: 15 amino acids. V shed 3 bases, J shed 2 bases, and the junction held 10 bases outside the gene matches. This CDR3 is CSVDSPAGSTYEQYF. Written as DNA, the CDR3 is TGCAGCGTTGATAGCCCAGCGGGATCCACCTACGAGCAGTACTTC.

This clone has just one count. The chain couples TRBV4-1 to TRBJ2-3; tentatively, D is TRBD1 or TRBD2 (6 bases each). The V and J ends lost 2 bases and 4 bases respectively, with 13 bases between them. CDR3 length equals 15 residues. Germline lookup yields CDR1 MGHRA and CDR2 YSYEKL. CDR3 sequence: CASSQTGTWADTQYF. The CDR3 DNA reads as TGCGCCAGCAGCCAAACAGGGACTTGGGCAGATACGCAGTATTTT.

The genes are TRBV7-2 and TRBJ2-1; D not certain. V was trimmed by 3 bases and J by 10 bases, leaving 19 bases between them. The CDR3 spans 15 residues. Germline CDR1 and CDR2: SGHTA and FQGNSA. CDR3 protein: CASSFSVLTSGEQFF. The DNA for the CDR3 is TGTGCCAGCAGCTTCTCGGTTCTGACCTCCGGGGAGCAGTTCTTC.

The chain uses TRBV6-1 and TRBJ1-4; maybe TRBD1 (5 bases). Germline CDR1 and CDR2: MNHNS and SASEGT. The CDR3 extends over 14 amino acids. Trimming stripped 2 bases from V and 8 bases from J, with 12 bases between. The CDR3 protein is CASSEWGRGEKLFF. CDR3 DNA: TGTGCCAGCAGTGAATGGGGCCGGGGGGAAAAACTGTTTTTT.

CDR3 sequence reads: CASSSPRGAGGTDTQYF. CDR3 nucleotide sequence: TGTGCCAGCAGTTCCCCGCGGGGGGCGGGGGGCACAGATACGCAGTATTTT. The chain combines TRBV27 with TRBJ2-3, with 8 bases fitting TRBD2. Losses at the gene ends were 4 bases for V and 1 base for J; bases not matched to a gene: 10. Germline loops: CDR1 MNHEY, CDR2 SMNVEV (reference sequence). This CDR3 region has 17 residues.

The J gene is TRBJ2-3, the V gene TRBV19; 15 bases fit TRBD2. The V and J ends lost 5 bases and 4 bases, in that order; junction bases with no gene match: 10. Per the germline V gene, CDR1 is LNHDA and CDR2 is SQIVND (reference sequence). The CDR3 runs to 18 residues. The CDR3: CASSSGRTSGRVSDTQYF. CDR3 bases: TGTGCCAGTAGTTCCGGGAGGACTAGCGGGAGGGTATCAGATACGCAGTATTTT.

This clone was found many times. CDR3 amino acids: CASSISNTEAFF. For the CDR3, the DNA is TGTGCCAGCAGCATCAGTAACACTGAAGCTTTCTTT. J is TRBJ1-1 and V is TRBV2; D is unclear. The V gene's germline CDR1 is SNHLY and CDR2 FYNNEI. This CDR3 spans 12 amino acids. The V gene lost 6 bases and the J gene lost 2 bases, with 7 bases spanning the gap.

With regard to this clone: A much larger clone lies one base from this, so it may be a read error. V usage is TRBV14 and J usage is TRBJ2-7; D not resolved. Germline V lookup: CDR1 SGHDN, CDR2 FVKESK. Trimming stripped 0 bases from V and 0 bases from J, with 6 bases between. The CDR3 is 14 residues long. DNA of the CDR3: TGTGCCAGCAGCCAAGATCCCCGCTCCTACGAGCAGTACTTC. Protein: CASSQDPRSYEQYF.

In regard to this clone: The sample contains more than one DNA sequence encoding this CDR3. This chain connects TRBV5-1 to TRBJ2-3, with 10 bases fitting TRBD2. Per the germline V gene, CDR1 is SGHRS and CDR2 is YFSETQ. The V segment lost 0 bases and the J segment 4 bases; nucleotides outside the gene matches: 2. The CDR3 covers 15 residues. This CDR3 reads CASSLVLAGADTQYF. CDR3 nucleotides: TGCGCCAGCAGCTTGGTCCTAGCGGGAGCAGATACGCAGTATTTT.

The chain has TRBV15 and TRBJ1-5; D is ambiguous. The CDR3 is made up of 14 amino acids. Germline lookup yields CDR1 LNHNV and CDR2 YYDKDF (reference sequence). Trimming pared 0 bases from V and 1 base from J, leaving 4 bases between. The CDR3 loop reads CATSREGSNQPQHF. The CDR3 nucleotides are TGTGCCACCAGCAGAGAAGGCAGCAATCAGCCCCAGCATTTT.

In DNA form, the CDR3 reads TGTGCCAGTAGTATTGTAGGGACCCCCGGAGCTTTCTTT. Residues: CASSIVGTPGAFF. The rearrangement uses TRBV19 and TRBJ1-1; maybe TRBD1 (5 bases). Germline V gene data show CDR1 as LNHDA and CDR2 as SQIVND (reference sequence). V lost 3 bases and J 10 bases, leaving 15 bases between the germline ends. The CDR3 covers 13 residues.

Notes on this clone: Within the sample, other DNA sequences also encode this same CDR3. V is TRBV2 and J is TRBJ2-1; 10 nucleotides agree with TRBD2. Germline loops: CDR1 SNHLY, CDR2 FYNNEI. The CDR3 extends over 16 amino acids. V was clipped by 3 bases and J by 0 bases; unmatched bases: 2. The CDR3 DNA reads as TGTGCCAGCAGTGATCCTAGCGGGGGCTCCTACAATGAGCAGTTCTTC. It translates to CASSDPSGGSYNEQFF.